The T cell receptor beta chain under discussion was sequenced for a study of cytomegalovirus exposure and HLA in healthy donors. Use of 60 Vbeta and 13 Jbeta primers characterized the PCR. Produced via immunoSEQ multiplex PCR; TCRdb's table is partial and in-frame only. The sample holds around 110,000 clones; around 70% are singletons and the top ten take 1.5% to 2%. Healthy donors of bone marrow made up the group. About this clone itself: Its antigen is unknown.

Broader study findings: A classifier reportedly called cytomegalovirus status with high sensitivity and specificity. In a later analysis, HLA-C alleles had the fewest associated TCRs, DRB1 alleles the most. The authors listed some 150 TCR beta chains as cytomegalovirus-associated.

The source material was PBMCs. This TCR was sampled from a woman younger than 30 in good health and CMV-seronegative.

The CDR3 loop reads CASSLPGGGSPLHF. The CDR3 coding sequence is TGCGCCAGCAGCTTACCTGGGGGAGGTTCACCCCTCCACTTT. The chain carries TRBV5-1 and TRBJ1-6; D is perhaps TRBD1 (5 bases). CDR1 is SGHRS, CDR2 YFSETQ, per germline. The CDR3 length is 14 residues. V was clipped by 2 bases and J by 9 bases, with 12 bases between them.